This is a list of T cell receptor beta chains from one sample in a study of blood T cell repertoires in COVID-19. The repertoire was sequenced with immunoSEQ multiplex PCR; TCRdb's copy has only in-frame clones and lacks some. The data show under 450,000 clones, about 80% seen once. Sequencing input: peripheral blood. All receptors derive from a human donor with acute or convalescent COVID-19. The donor label of this sample is uncertain. Both conserved end residues are part of each CDR3. The D gene is left open where the match is weak. Size is stated for part of the rows, as once, few or many counts, or as a class when the clone is expanded.

v_call,d_call,clone_size,j_call,cdr3_nt,cdr3_aa
TRBV20-1,.,.,TRBJ2-1,TGCAGTGCGCTGGTTAGTGAGCAGTTCTTC,CSALVSEQFF
TRBV7-6,.,few,TRBJ1-3,TGTGCCAGCAGCCGGTCACAGGGAACTGGAAACACCATATATTTT,CASSRSQGTGNTIYF
TRBV5-6,.,.,TRBJ2-2,TGTGCCAGCAGCTTGAGAACGTGGCAGGGGCTACCCGGGGAGCTGTTTTTT,CASSLRTWQGLPGELFF
TRBV3-1/TRBV3-2,.,.,TRBJ1-2,TGTGCCAGCAGCCAGGATCTCGGGGGGTATGGCTACACCTTC,CASSQDLGGYGYTF
TRBV19,.,.,TRBJ1-6,TGTGCCAGTAACGAACAGGTGCGTGGATCACCCCTCCACTTT,CASNEQVRGSPLHF
TRBV29-1,TRBD1,few,TRBJ1-1,TGCAGCGCCCGGGACAGGGGGCTCGTCACTGAAGCTTTCTTT,CSARDRGLVTEAFF
TRBV5-6,.,.,TRBJ2-3,TGTGCCAGCAGCTTCCAGGGTCTTGACACAGATACGCAGTATTTT,CASSFQGLDTDTQYF
TRBV5-1,.,.,TRBJ2-1,TGCGCCAGCAGCTTGGGGGCAGCTTCCTACAATGAGCAGTTCTTC,CASSLGAASYNEQFF
TRBV6-2/TRBV6-3,TRBD2,.,TRBJ2-2,TGTGCCAGCAGTCCCCTAGCGGGGGGGCTCTCCGGGGAGCTGTTTTTT,CASSPLAGGLSGELFF
TRBV6-5,TRBD2,.,TRBJ2-1,TGTGCCAGCGTCTTGACTAGCGGGACTGAGCAGTTCTTC,CASVLTSGTEQFF
TRBV27,.,few,TRBJ2-2,TGTGCCAGCAGCAAGTCAGGGGCCTGGGGCACCGGGGAGCTGTTTTTT,CASSKSGAWGTGELFF
TRBV3-1/TRBV3-2,.,.,TRBJ2-7,TGTGCCAGCAGCCAATGGCAGGCGAGCTCCTACGAGCAGTACTTC,CASSQWQASSYEQYF
TRBV5-5,.,.,TRBJ1-5,TGTGCCAGCAGCTTGGCCGGGGAGAGACAGCCCCAGCATTTT,CASSLAGERQPQHF
TRBV29-1,.,.,TRBJ1-2,TGCAGCGTTACAGGGCTGGGCGGCTACACCTTC,CSVTGLGGYTF
TRBV6-5,.,.,TRBJ1-1,TGTGCCAGCAGATATACAGGCAACACTGAAGCTTTCTTT,CASRYTGNTEAFF
TRBV6-2/TRBV6-3,.,.,TRBJ1-1,TGTGCCAGCAGCAAACAGGGTTTTAGCACTGAAGCTTTCTTT,CASSKQGFSTEAFF
TRBV30,.,.,TRBJ2-2,TGTGCCTGGAGTGTGTCTTTGGGCAGGGCTCGCACCGGGGAGCTGTTTTTT,CAWSVSLGRARTGELFF
TRBV10-2,.,.,TRBJ1-1,TGCGCCAGCACTACGGGGTTCGCTGAAGCTTTCTTT,CASTTGFAEAFF
TRBV10-2,.,.,TRBJ2-3,TGCGCCAGCAGTGAGCAAGCTGTTACGCAGTATTTT,CASSEQAVTQYF
TRBV6-6,.,.,TRBJ2-6,TGTGCCAGCAGTTACACCCAGGGTTCCGGGGCCAACGTCCTGACTTTC,CASSYTQGSGANVLTF
TRBV5-5,.,.,TRBJ1-4,TGTGCCAGCAGCTCGGGACACCACGCAACTAATGAAAAACTGTTTTTT,CASSSGHHATNEKLFF
TRBV9,.,.,TRBJ1-2,TGTGCCAGCAGCGTGGGGGCCGCTACTATGAGTGGCTACACCTTC,CASSVGAATMSGYTF
TRBV19,TRBD2,few,TRBJ2-7,TGTGCCAGTAGTATACAGGGACTAGAAAACGAGCAGTACTTC,CASSIQGLENEQYF
TRBV7-2,.,few,TRBJ1-5,TGTGCCAGCAGCTCCCCGGGGGGGACTGGCAATCAGCCCCAGCATTTT,CASSSPGGTGNQPQHF
TRBV6-6,TRBD1,once,TRBJ1-6,TGTGCCAGCAGTTCCACGGACAGGAGAAATAATTCACCCCTCCACTTT,CASSSTDRRNNSPLHF
TRBV23-1,TRBD2,many,TRBJ2-7,TGCGCCAGCAGTCCGACCGGACGGACTAGATTATCCTACGAGCAGTACTTC,CASSPTGRTRLSYEQYF
TRBV5-6,.,.,TRBJ1-2,TGTGCCAGCGGGCGTCCGACGCCGGCGGGTGGCTACACCTTC,CASGRPTPAGGYTF
TRBV11-2,TRBD2,.,TRBJ2-5,TGTGCCAGCAGCTTAACGACTAGCGGCCAAGAGACCCAGTACTTC,CASSLTTSGQETQYF
TRBV7-2,.,once,TRBJ2-7,TGTGCCAGCAGCTTAGGTCCTGTTCAGGCCGAGCAGTACTTC,CASSLGPVQAEQYF
TRBV15,.,.,TRBJ1-6,TGTGCCACCAGCAGAGGAGGGTATAATTCACCCCTCCACTTT,CATSRGGYNSPLHF
TRBV2,.,few,TRBJ1-1,TGTGCCAGCATTCCGGGGAATTGGAACACTGAAGCTTTCTTT,CASIPGNWNTEAFF
TRBV7-2,.,.,TRBJ2-5,TGTGCCAGCAGCAAAAGAGGTAGTAGTCAAGAGACCCAGTACTTC,CASSKRGSSQETQYF
TRBV14,.,.,TRBJ1-4,TGTGCCAGCAGCCACTCCAGGAGGGTGGAAAAACTGTTTTTT,CASSHSRRVEKLFF
TRBV28,.,.,TRBJ2-2,TGTGCCAGCAGAGCCGAAGGGAGCACCGGGGAGCTGTTTTTT,CASRAEGSTGELFF
TRBV28,TRBD1,once,TRBJ1-6,TGTGCCAGCAGGACAGGGGGCGGCCCACCCCTCCACTTT,CASRTGGGPPLHF
TRBV29-1,TRBD1,.,TRBJ2-7,TGCAGCGTTGGGCCAGGGGGCGGCGAGCAGTACTTC,CSVGPGGGEQYF
TRBV6-5,.,.,TRBJ1-5,TGTGCCAGCAGAGGACTGAACTACAATCAGCCCCAGCATTTT,CASRGLNYNQPQHF
TRBV7-9,.,.,TRBJ1-2,TGTGCCAGCAGCTTAGAGCCGGACTATGGCTACACCTTC,CASSLEPDYGYTF
TRBV11-2,TRBD2,.,TRBJ2-1,TGTGCCAGCAGCTTAGCGGGGGGACACAATGAGCAGTTCTTC,CASSLAGGHNEQFF
TRBV7-8,TRBD1,.,TRBJ2-5,TGTGCCAGCAGCTTTGTCAACAGGGGGGTCGGAGAGACCCAGTACTTC,CASSFVNRGVGETQYF
TRBV5-1,.,.,TRBJ1-2,TGCGCCAGCAGCTTGGGAGGGAGTGAACGTGATGGCTACACCTTC,CASSLGGSERDGYTF
TRBV6-5,.,once,TRBJ1-1,TGTGCCAGCAGTTACTCGTCCCCAGTGAACACTGAAGCTTTCTTT,CASSYSSPVNTEAFF
TRBV28,.,.,TRBJ2-3,TGTGCCAGCAGTCCCCGGACAGCCTTCTTGCATACGCAGTATTTT,CASSPRTAFLHTQYF
TRBV5-5,.,.,TRBJ2-1,TGTGCCAGCAGCCCCCAGGGGGGAAACTCCTACAATGAGCAGTTCTTC,CASSPQGGNSYNEQFF
TRBV30,TRBD2,.,TRBJ2-2,TGTGCCTGGCGACTAGCGGGAGTCACCGGGGAGCTGTTTTTT,CAWRLAGVTGELFF
TRBV6-6,TRBD2,.,TRBJ2-3,TGTGCCAGCAGTCTACGTACCGATAGCGGGAGCACAGATACGCAGTATTTT,CASSLRTDSGSTDTQYF